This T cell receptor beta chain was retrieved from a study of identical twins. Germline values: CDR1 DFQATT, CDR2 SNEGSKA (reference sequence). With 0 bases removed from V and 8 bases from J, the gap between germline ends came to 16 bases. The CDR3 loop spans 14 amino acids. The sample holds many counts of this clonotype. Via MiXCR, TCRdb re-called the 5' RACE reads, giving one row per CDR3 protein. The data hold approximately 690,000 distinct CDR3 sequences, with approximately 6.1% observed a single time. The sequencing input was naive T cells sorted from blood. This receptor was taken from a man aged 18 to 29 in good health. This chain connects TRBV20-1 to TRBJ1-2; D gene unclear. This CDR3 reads CSARDLVAGAGYTF. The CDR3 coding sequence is TGCAGTGCTAGAGATTTAGTGGCAGGAGCGGGCTACACCTTC.